This T cell receptor (beta chain) was found in a study of Ad26.COV2.S vaccination and SARS-CoV-2 variants. For this clone: Its specificity is unknown.

Study-level points and caveats: It was reported that spike-specific CD8+ and CD4+ T cell responses were substantially broad after vaccination.

Treatment given: some 20 received Ad26.COV2.S at low or high dose, single or two shots; 5 received placebo; per-sample allocation not given. Samples analyzed were those drawn on day 63 after the first vaccine or placebo injection. An adult donor aged 18-55 years was enrolled in Boston. An Ad26 vector expressing Wuhan-strain SARS-CoV-2 spike constituted the vaccine. Profiled with immunoSEQ multiplex PCR; TCRdb holds only in-frame clones, not every one. The sample lists some 480,000 clones; approximately 90% were seen once. The CDR3 is made up of 19 amino acids. Germline V gene sequence: CDR1 SGHAT, CDR2 FQNNGV. The V gene lost 1 base and the J gene lost 5 bases, with 23 bases spanning the gap.

The sequence came from a person aged 18-65 years who received the Ad26.COV2.S COVID-19 vaccine or a placebo. The chain is built from TRBV11-2 and TRBJ2-2, with D tentatively TRBD2 (6 bases). The sequencing here drew on peripheral blood, taken in a trial of Ad26.COV2.S vaccine versus placebo. CDR3 in amino acids: CASSLVLAREISRTGELFF. The CDR3 DNA sequence: TGTGCCAGCAGCTTAGTGTTAGCCCGGGAGATCTCGAGAACCGGGGAGCTGTTTTTT.